This entry lists 10 T cell receptor beta chains sequenced from one sample in a study of blood T cell repertoires in COVID-19 (dated by TCRdb to between 2020 and 2021). The method was the immunoSEQ multiplex PCR assay. TCRdb provides this immuneACCESS table in a form limited to in-frame rearrangements. Some clones are lacking; in checked studies, under half of them reflect an unresolved V gene, and why the rest are absent is not known. The sample table holds approximately 140,000 clones, of which around 80% were seen once. The top ten clonotypes cover under 10% of the sample. What was sequenced was peripheral blood. These receptors were collected from a woman older than 75 in a cohort sampled during active or convalescent COVID-19.

The gene calls are TRBV5-4 and TRBJ1-1, with TRBD1 matching over 10 bases. Trimming took 5 bases from V and 3 from J; bases not matched to a gene: 4. CDR1 SGHNT and CDR2 YYREEE come from the germline V gene (reference sequence). The CDR3 has 14 residues. CDR3 sequence: CASRFGQGDTEAFF. The CDR3 bases are TGTGCCAGCAGATTTGGACAGGGGGACACTGAAGCTTTCTTT. The full variable domain, completed using reference TRBV5-4 and TRBJ1-1, is ETGVTQSPTHLIKTRGQQVTLRCSSQSGHNTVSWYQQALGQGPQFIFQYYREEENGRGNFPPRFSGLQFPNYSSELNVNALELDDSALYLCASRFGQGDTEAFFGQGTRLTVV.

V and J are TRBV29-1 and TRBJ1-4, with 9 positions matching TRBD1. This CDR3 spans 12 amino acids. CDR1 and CDR2 from the germline V gene are SQVTM and ANQGSEA. V trimming: 7 bases; J trimming: 6 bases; junction bases outside the gene matches: 3. Here the CDR3 reads CSARTGDEKLFF. The CDR3 region has the DNA TGCAGCGCTCGGACAGGGGATGAAAAACTGTTTTTT.

The chain links TRBV7-3 to TRBJ2-1; 9 positions agree with TRBD1. CDR3 length: 15 residues. V lost 5 bases, J lost 6 bases, and 8 bases stayed unmatched. CDR1 SGHTA and CDR2 FQGTGA come from the germline V gene. The CDR3 DNA reads as TGTGCCAGCAGCCCCAGGGACAGGGAAAGCAATGAGCAGTTCTTC. It translates to CASSPRDRESNEQFF.

This clone was detected a few times. The chain has TRBV7-9 and TRBJ1-1, with D tentatively TRBD1 (5 bases). Germline CDR1 SEHNR, CDR2 FQNEAQ (reference sequence). V lost 1 base, J lost 9 bases, and 15 bases lay in between. CDR3 length equals 14 residues. This chain's CDR3 is CASSLDKGQGKAFF. CDR3 DNA: TGTGCCAGCAGCTTAGACAAGGGGCAGGGCAAAGCTTTCTTT.

The V and J genes are TRBV6-5 and TRBJ2-3, with D possibly TRBD2 on 7 matching bases. Trimming cost V 0 bases and J 2 bases, with 12 bases left between them. The germline V gene has CDR1 MNHEY and CDR2 SVGAGI. The CDR3 is 16 amino acids. CDR3 DNA: TGTGCCAGCAGTTACTCGAGGGGGGGCTTCACAGATACGCAGTATTTT. It encodes CASSYSRGGFTDTQYF.

The chain combines TRBV20-1 with TRBJ1-2; D ambiguous. V was pared by 0 bases and J by 12 bases, with 11 bases between. The germline gives CDR1 DFQATT, CDR2 SNEGSKA (reference sequence). The CDR3 covers 11 residues. The CDR3 here is CSARDPPGNTF. Written as DNA, the CDR3 is TGCAGTGCTAGAGATCCCCCGGGGAACACCTTC.

The rearrangement links TRBV20-1 to TRBJ2-5; 10 bases line up with TRBD2. This CDR3 is 12 amino acids long. The ends lost 6 bases at V and 9 bases at J; junction bases unmatched: 7. The germline V gene has CDR1 DFQATT and CDR2 SNEGSKA (reference sequence). Written as DNA, the CDR3 is TGCAGTGCAAGTAGCGGGGGGAGGGCCCAGTACTTC. Its protein is CSASSGGRAQYF.

The gene calls are TRBV7-9 and TRBJ1-1; D possibly corresponds to TRBD1 (5 bases). The CDR3 contains 16 residues. V lost 0 bases to trimming and J lost 1 base, with 12 bases between them. Germline V gene data show CDR1 as SEHNR and CDR2 as FQNEAQ (reference sequence). The CDR3 sequence: CASSLAPGGRNTEAFF. CDR3 DNA sequence: TGTGCCAGCAGCTTAGCGCCGGGGGGGAGGAACACTGAAGCTTTCTTT.

The chain uses TRBV19 and TRBJ1-2; 10 bases match TRBD1. The CDR3 has 16 residues. J lost 8 bases, V lost 8 bases, and 17 bases had no gene match. Germline-derived CDR1 and CDR2 are LNHDA and SQIVND (reference sequence). CDR3 coding DNA: TGTGCCAGTCGTTCCACACTTGGGACAGGGGCGTACGGCTACACCTTC. This translates into CASRSTLGTGAYGYTF.

V is TRBV18 and J is TRBJ2-6, with a possible D match to TRBD2 (5 bases). The CDR3 is made up of 16 amino acids. The V gene lost 4 bases and the J gene lost 2 bases, with 12 bases spanning the gap. From germline, CDR1 is KGHSH and CDR2 LQKENI. This CDR3 is CASSLAVRAGANVLTF. The CDR3 nucleotides are TGTGCCAGCTCACTGGCAGTGAGGGCTGGGGCCAACGTCCTGACTTTC.